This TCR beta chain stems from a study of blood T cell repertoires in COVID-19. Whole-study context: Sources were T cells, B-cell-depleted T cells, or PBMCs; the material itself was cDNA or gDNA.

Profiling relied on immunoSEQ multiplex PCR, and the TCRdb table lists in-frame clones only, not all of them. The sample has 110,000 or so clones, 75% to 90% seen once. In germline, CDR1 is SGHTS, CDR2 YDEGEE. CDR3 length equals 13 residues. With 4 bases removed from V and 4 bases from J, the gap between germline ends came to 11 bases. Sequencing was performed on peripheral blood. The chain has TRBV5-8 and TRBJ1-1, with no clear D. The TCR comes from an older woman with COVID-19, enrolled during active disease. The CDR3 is CASSPELFTEAFF. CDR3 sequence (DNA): TGTGCCAGCAGCCCCGAGCTTTTCACTGAAGCTTTCTTT.